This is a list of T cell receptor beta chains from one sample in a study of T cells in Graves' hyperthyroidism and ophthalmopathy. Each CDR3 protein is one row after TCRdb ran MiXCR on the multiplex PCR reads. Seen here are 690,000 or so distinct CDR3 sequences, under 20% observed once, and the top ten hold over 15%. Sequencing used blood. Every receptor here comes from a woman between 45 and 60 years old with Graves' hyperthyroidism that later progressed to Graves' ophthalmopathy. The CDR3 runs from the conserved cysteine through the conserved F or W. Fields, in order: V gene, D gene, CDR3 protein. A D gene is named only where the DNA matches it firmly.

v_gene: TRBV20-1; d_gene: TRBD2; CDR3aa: CSATSGGLGTDTQYF
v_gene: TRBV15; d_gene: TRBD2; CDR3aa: CATSRDQRGLVLNEQFF
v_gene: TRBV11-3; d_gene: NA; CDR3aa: CASSPRGAEGYSNEQFF
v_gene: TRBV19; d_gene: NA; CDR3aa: CASSIDPGQRSQPQHF
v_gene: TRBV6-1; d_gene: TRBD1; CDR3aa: CASRNTLGFRDRGLGYTF
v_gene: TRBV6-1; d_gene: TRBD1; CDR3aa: CASSTVQGAGGYTF
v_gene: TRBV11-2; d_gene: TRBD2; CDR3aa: CASSLTLAGGTDTQYF
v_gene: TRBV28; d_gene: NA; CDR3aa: CASRLGGNHEQYF
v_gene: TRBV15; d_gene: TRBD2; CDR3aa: CATSRGSSGSSYEQYF
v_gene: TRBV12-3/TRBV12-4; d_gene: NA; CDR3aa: CASRPNTGWNTEAFF
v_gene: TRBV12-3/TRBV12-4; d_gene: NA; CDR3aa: CASRRGESFSNQPQHF
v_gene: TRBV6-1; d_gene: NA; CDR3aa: CASSEVTGTNGYTF
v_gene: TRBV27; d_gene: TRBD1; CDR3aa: CASSSRQGYEQFF
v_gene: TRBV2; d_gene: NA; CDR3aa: CASTINEKLFF
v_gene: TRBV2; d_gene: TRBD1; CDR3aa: CASRGNRGVTGELFF
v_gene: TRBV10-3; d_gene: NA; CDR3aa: CAISVTSRGRNGELFF